Following are 5 T cell receptor beta chains from one sample sequenced in a study of T-cell reconstitution after alpha-beta-depleted transplantation in children. Unique molecular identifiers were used in preparing the TCRbeta library. Via MiXCR, TCRdb re-called the PCR reads, giving one row per CDR3 protein. The sample has under 300,000 distinct CDR3 sequences; 11% are singletons. The sequencing here drew on peripheral blood, taken 180 days after TCRalphabeta/CD19-depleted stem cell transplant. Every receptor here comes from a male patient between 2 and 10 years old who had a stem cell transplant for chronic granulomatous disease, so the T cells may come from the graft donor.

Turning to this clonotype: A read error is possible here, since a much larger clone lies one base away. V gene TRBV4-3 combines with J gene TRBJ2-3; possibly TRBD2 for D (6 bases). The CDR3 is 13 amino acids. Germline loops: CDR1 LGHNA, CDR2 YSLEER. CDR3: CASSHTSKDTQYF. In nucleotides, the CDR3 is TGCGCCAGCAGCCACACTAGCAAAGATACGCAGTATTTT.

A note on this clonotype: A much more abundant neighbour one base away suggests this may be a read error. J is TRBJ1-6 and V is TRBV6-2 or TRBV6-3; D remains unclear. Germline CDR1 reads MNHEY; CDR2 reads SVGEGT. The CDR3 contains 14 residues. The CDR3 sequence: CASRVAGSGSPLRF. In DNA, the CDR3 is TGTGCCAGCAGAGTCGCTGGCAGCGGTTCACCCCTCCGCTTT.

V is TRBV4-1 and J is TRBJ2-5, with 8 bases identical to TRBD2. Germline values: CDR1 MGHRA, CDR2 YSYEKL. The CDR3 is made up of 17 amino acids. Losses at the gene ends were 2 bases for V and 2 bases for J; bases not matched to a gene: 10. The CDR3 DNA follows: TGCGCCAGCAGCCAACCACCCGGACTAGCCCTTCAAGAGACCCAGTACTTC. Translating it yields CASSQPPGLALQETQYF.

The chain links TRBV18 to TRBJ2-7; a weak D match, TRBD2 (6 bases). Trimming took 4 bases from V and 6 from J, leaving 16 bases between them. The CDR3 runs 14 residues. In germline, CDR1 is KGHSH, CDR2 LQKENI. Here the CDR3 DNA reads TGTGCCAGCTCACGGGGTACTAGCCCGGGCGAGCAGTACTTC. This translates into CASSRGTSPGEQYF.

The chain employs TRBV29-1 and TRBJ2-5, with D tentatively TRBD2 (6 bases). This CDR3 contains 12 residues. Germline CDR1 SQVTM, CDR2 ANQGSEA. The germline V and J ends were trimmed by 4 bases and 5 bases, with 11 bases remaining between them. CDR3 amino acids: CSVGRAGETQYF. In DNA, the CDR3 is TGCAGCGTTGGGAGGGCAGGCGAGACCCAGTACTTC.